This T cell receptor beta chain originates from a study of shared clonotypes between healthy human individuals. Notes on the study in general: Unshared clonotypes carried lower generation probabilities than those common to all four donors.

The V gene's germline CDR1 is SGHAT and CDR2 FQNNGV. V shed 5 bases, J shed 1 base, and the junction held 12 bases outside the gene matches. CDR3 size: 17 residues. The data were produced by immunoSEQ multiplex PCR, yet TCRdb's version contains in-frame clones alone and is incomplete. The sample contains fewer than 1.8 million clones, about 98.5% of which appear only once. About this clone: Its specificity is unknown.

The receptor was derived from a man in his thirties or forties in good health. The rearrangement uses TRBV11-2 and TRBJ2-7; 9 nucleotides agree with TRBD1. The specimen was naive CD4+ T cells sorted from blood. Subset: CD45RA+ positively selected. This CDR3 is CASSKGTGWGESYEQYF. In nucleotides, the CDR3 is TGTGCCAGCAGCAAAGGGACAGGGTGGGGGGAATCCTACGAGCAGTACTTC.